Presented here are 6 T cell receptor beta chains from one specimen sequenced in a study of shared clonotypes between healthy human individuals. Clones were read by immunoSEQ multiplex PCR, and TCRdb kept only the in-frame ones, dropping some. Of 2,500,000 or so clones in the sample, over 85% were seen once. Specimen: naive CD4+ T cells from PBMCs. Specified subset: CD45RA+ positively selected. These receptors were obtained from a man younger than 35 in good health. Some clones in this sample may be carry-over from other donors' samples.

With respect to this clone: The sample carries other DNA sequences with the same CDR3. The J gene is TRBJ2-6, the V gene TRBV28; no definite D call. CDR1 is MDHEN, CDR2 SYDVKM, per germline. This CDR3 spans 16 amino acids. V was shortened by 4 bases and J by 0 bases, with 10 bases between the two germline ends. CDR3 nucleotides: TGTGCCAGCAGTTCCCCCGGGCTCTCTGGGGCCAACGTCCTGACTTTC. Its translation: CASSSPGLSGANVLTF.

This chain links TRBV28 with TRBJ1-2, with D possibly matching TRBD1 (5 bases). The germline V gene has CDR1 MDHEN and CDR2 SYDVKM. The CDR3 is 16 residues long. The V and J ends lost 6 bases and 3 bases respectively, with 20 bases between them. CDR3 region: CASRGGAGYGDYGYTF. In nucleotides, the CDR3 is TGTGCCAGCAGGGGGGGTGCGGGATACGGGGACTATGGCTACACCTTC.

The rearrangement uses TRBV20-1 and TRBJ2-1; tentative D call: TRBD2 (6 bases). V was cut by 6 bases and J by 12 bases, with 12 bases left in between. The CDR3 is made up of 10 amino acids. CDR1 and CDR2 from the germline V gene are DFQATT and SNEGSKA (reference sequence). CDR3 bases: TGCAGTGCGGGAGGTTTGGCGCAGTTCTTC. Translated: CSAGGLAQFF.

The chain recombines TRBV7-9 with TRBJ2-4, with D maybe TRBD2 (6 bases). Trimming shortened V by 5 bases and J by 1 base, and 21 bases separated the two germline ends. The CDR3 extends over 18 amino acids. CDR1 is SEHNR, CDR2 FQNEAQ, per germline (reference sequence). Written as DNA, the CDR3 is TGTGCCAGCAGCCAGGGACTTTTAACTGGGGTGGCCAAAAACATTCAGTACTTC. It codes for CASSQGLLTGVAKNIQYF.

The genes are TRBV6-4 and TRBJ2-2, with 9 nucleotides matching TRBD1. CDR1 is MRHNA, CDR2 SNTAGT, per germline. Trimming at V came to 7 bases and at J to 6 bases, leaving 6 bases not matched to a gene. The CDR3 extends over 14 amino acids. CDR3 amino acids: CASKRTGVAGELFF. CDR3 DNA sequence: TGTGCCAGCAAGCGGACAGGGGTGGCCGGGGAGCTGTTTTTT.

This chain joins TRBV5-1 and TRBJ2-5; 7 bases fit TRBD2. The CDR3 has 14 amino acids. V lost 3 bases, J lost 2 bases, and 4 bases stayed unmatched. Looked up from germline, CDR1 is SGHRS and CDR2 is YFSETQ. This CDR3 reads CASSSTSRQETQYF. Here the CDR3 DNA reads TGCGCCAGCAGCTCGACTAGCCGTCAAGAGACCCAGTACTTC.